Listed below are T cell receptor beta chains from one sample, sequenced in a study of cytomegalovirus exposure and HLA in healthy donors. Sequencing used immunoSEQ multiplex PCR; TCRdb keeps in-frame clones, though not all of them. The sample lists about 130,000 clones, 76% occurring once. Sequenced material: PBMCs. All receptors come from a female donor in good health and CMV-seropositive. Each CDR3 is given without its conserved first and last residue.

TRBV2	14	TRBJ2-7	ASSQHRTSGSYEQY
TRBV5-1	10	TRBJ2-5	ASSYSKETQY
TRBV7-9	12	TRBJ2-3	ASSLEVAADTQY
TRBV30	10	TRBJ2-7	AWSSQAYEQY
TRBV9	15	TRBJ2-7	ASSVGVAPTAHYEQY
TRBV9	14	TRBJ2-1	ASSVGQGAYYNEQF
TRBV7-9	13	TRBJ2-7	STRKGQDPFYEQY
TRBV11-2	15	TRBJ1-4	ASPPRSPTDINEKLF
TRBV7-8	11	TRBJ1-1	ASSYRVNTEAF
TRBV6-6	14	TRBJ2-5	ASSASPLSGKETQY
TRBV7-9	14	TRBJ1-1	ASSSGEGQGRAEAF
TRBV10-2	12	TRBJ1-5	ASSEGQGHQPQH
TRBV5-1	14	TRBJ1-5	ASSLVPGGGNQPQH
TRBV7-9	12	TRBJ2-3	ASSPVASADTQY
TRBV27	11	TRBJ2-7	ASSFGFSYEQY
TRBV7-6	13	TRBJ2-7	ASSLLYSGNYEQY
TRBV6-5	12	TRBJ1-1	ASGKQGASTEAF
TRBV2	12	TRBJ1-2	ASSDRRLNYGYT
TRBV6-1	10	TRBJ1-1	ASSLLYTEAF
TRBV11-2	12	TRBJ2-2	ASSPTSGTGELF
TRBV30	12	TRBJ2-3	AWSVGSSTDTQY
TRBV27	13	TRBJ2-1	ASSSPGRSYNEQF
TRBV27	15	TRBJ2-6	ASRLTGWASGANVLT
TRBV30	13	TRBJ1-2	AWSPGTGHWGGYT
TRBV11-2	16	TRBJ2-1	ASSLGSGRASSYNEQF
TRBV5-5	13	TRBJ2-5	ASSLGIAGAETQY
TRBV19	12	TRBJ2-7	ASRNSGGAGEQY
TRBV5-1	15	TRBJ2-3	ASSLDGLLDSTDTQY
TRBV7-3	16	TRBJ2-3	ASSLSPTGTSGSDTQY
TRBV10-2	11	TRBJ1-6	ASSEKGGSPLH
TRBV2	12	TRBJ1-2	ASSADRGNYGYT
TRBV2	11	TRBJ2-2	ASRGQGAGELF
TRBV7-2	13	TRBJ2-1	ASSLSGSSYNEQF
TRBV30	13	TRBJ1-2	AWSVGTGVNYGYT
TRBV5-1	13	TRBJ2-1	ASSLAQGPVGEQF
TRBV27	11	TRBJ2-7	ASRGGIINEQY
TRBV6-1	13	TRBJ2-2	ASSADRGAPGELF
TRBV7-9	12	TRBJ1-2	ASSFIQGSEGYT
TRBV28	11	TRBJ1-2	ASSVGQLYGYT
TRBV7-3	12	TRBJ2-2	ASSLRQNTGELF
TRBV18	12	TRBJ2-7	ASSPTGPLYEQY